Listed below are T cell receptor beta chains from one sample, sequenced in a study of cytomegalovirus exposure and HLA in healthy donors. The data were produced by immunoSEQ multiplex PCR, yet TCRdb's version contains in-frame clones alone and is incomplete. In the table there are 150,000 to 200,000 clones, about 90% of which are singletons. Sequenced input: PBMCs. The source is a girl in the first two years of life in good health and CMV-seronegative. The CDR3 runs from the conserved cysteine through the conserved F or W. D genes are given only for firm matches. Where a row states a size, it is once, few, many or the class of an expanded clone; other rows omit it.

TRBJ2-7 | . | TRBV5-6 | . | CASSLGAKSSYEQYF | TGTGCCAGCAGCCTTGGGGCTAAGAGCTCCTACGAGCAGTACTTC
TRBJ2-7 | TRBD2 | TRBV5-1 | . | CASSFAAGVGYEQYF | TGCGCCAGCAGCTTCGCAGCGGGAGTCGGGTACGAGCAGTACTTC
TRBJ2-1 | TRBD2 | TRBV7-3 | . | CASSLVSGLAGNNNEQFF | TGTGCCAGCAGCTTGGTCTCGGGTCTAGCGGGGAATAACAATGAGCAGTTCTTC
TRBJ2-1 | TRBD2 | TRBV7-2 | . | CASSSYVLAGPRGYNGQFF | TGTGCCAGCAGCTCATACGTACTAGCGGGGCCGAGGGGCTACAATGGGCAGTTCTTC
TRBJ2-3 | . | TRBV7-9 | once | CASSLTTSTDTQYF | TGTGCCAGCAGCTTAACTACTAGCACAGATACGCAGTATTTT
TRBJ2-3 | TRBD1 | TRBV5-1 | . | CASSRIYRQGDSDTQYF | TGCGCCAGCAGCCGAATTTACAGACAGGGGGATTCAGATACGCAGTATTTT
TRBJ2-7 | TRBD2 | TRBV7-2 | . | CASSLGPGLAGEGEQYF | TGTGCCAGCAGCTTAGGACCGGGACTAGCGGGAGAGGGGGAGCAGTACTTC
TRBJ1-2 | TRBD1 | TRBV7-9 | . | CASSTGETYYGYTF | TGTGCCAGCAGTACAGGGGAGACGTACTATGGCTACACCTTC
TRBJ2-1 | TRBD2 | TRBV5-4 | . | CASSPMTSGMNEQFF | TGTGCCAGCAGCCCTATGACTAGCGGTATGAATGAGCAGTTCTTC
TRBJ2-7 | . | TRBV30 | . | CAWSVSSPTDSSSYEQYF | TGTGCCTGGAGTGTATCGTCCCCGACCGACTCTAGCTCCTACGAGCAGTACTTC
TRBJ1-3 | . | TRBV30 | . | CAWSVRYSGNTIYF | TGTGCCTGGAGTGTACGCTATTCCGGAAACACCATATATTTT
TRBJ1-5 | TRBD1 | TRBV6-1 | few | CASSALRTGHNQPQHF | TGTGCCAGCAGTGCGTTGCGGACAGGGCACAATCAGCCCCAGCATTTT
TRBJ2-1 | . | TRBV5-1 | . | CASSSGTYNEQFF | TGCGCCAGCAGCTCCGGGACCTACAATGAGCAGTTCTTC
TRBJ2-1 | . | TRBV10-3 | few | CAISGVGLEQFF | TGTGCCATCAGTGGAGTTGGGCTAGAGCAGTTCTTC
TRBJ2-5 | . | TRBV9 | . | CASSVQSSVRETQYF | TGTGCCAGCAGCGTTCAGTCTAGCGTTAGGGAGACCCAGTACTTC
TRBJ2-2 | . | TRBV30 | . | CALLQGVGELFF | TGTGCCTTACTACAGGGAGTCGGGGAGCTGTTTTTT
TRBJ1-5 | TRBD1 | TRBV7-7 | . | CASQGAIYSNQPQHF | TGTGCCAGCCAGGGGGCCATCTATAGCAATCAGCCCCAGCATTTT
TRBJ1-3 | . | TRBV5-5 | once | CASSLGGAGNTIYF | TGTGCCAGCAGCCTAGGGGGAGCTGGAAACACCATATATTTT
TRBJ2-7 | . | TRBV29-1 | . | CSVLSRDRPGLGYSYEQYF | TGCAGCGTTTTATCTCGGGACAGACCGGGACTTGGGTACTCCTACGAGCAGTACTTC
TRBJ2-7 | TRBD1 | TRBV5-1 | . | CASSLGTGKMSEQYF | TGCGCCAGCAGCTTGGGGACAGGGAAGATGAGCGAGCAGTACTTC
TRBJ2-1 | TRBD2 | TRBV7-8 | . | CATGGGSSYNEQFF | TGTGCCACCGGGGGGGGGAGCTCCTACAATGAGCAGTTCTTC
TRBJ1-5 | . | TRBV6-5 | . | CASSYSGVGGQPQHF | TGTGCCAGCAGTTACTCCGGCGTGGGGGGTCAGCCCCAGCATTTT
TRBJ1-5 | . | TRBV5-1 | few | CASGTGNSNQPQHF | TGCGCCAGTGGAACAGGAAATAGCAATCAGCCCCAGCATTTT
TRBJ1-4 | TRBD1 | TRBV2 | . | CASSELGRGAEKLFF | TGTGCCAGCAGTGAATTGGGCAGGGGGGCTGAAAAACTGTTTTTT
TRBJ1-4 | TRBD1 | TRBV5-4 | few | CASSLRDRRTGTNEKLFF | TGTGCCAGCAGCTTAAGGGACAGGCGGACGGGGACTAATGAAAAACTGTTTTTT
TRBJ1-1 | . | TRBV18 | . | CASSSDSMNTEAFF | TGTGCCAGCTCATCGGACAGTATGAACACTGAAGCTTTCTTT
TRBJ1-2 | . | TRBV25-1 | . | CASSETGSIYGYTF | TGTGCCAGCAGTGAAACAGGTTCTATCTATGGCTACACCTTC
TRBJ2-7 | . | TRBV30 | . | CAWSPGQTYEQYF | TGTGCCTGGAGTCCTGGACAGACCTACGAGCAGTACTTC
TRBJ1-1 | . | TRBV27 | . | CASSFTQGRTEAFF | TGTGCCAGCAGTTTTACTCAGGGGCGGACTGAAGCTTTCTTT
TRBJ2-1 | TRBD2 | TRBV5-1 | . | CASSLGEGYNEQFF | TGCGCCAGCAGCTTGGGGGAGGGGTACAATGAGCAGTTCTTC
TRBJ2-7 | TRBD1 | TRBV15 | . | CATKPGQGIYEQYF | TGTGCCACCAAACCGGGACAGGGGATCTACGAGCAGTACTTC
TRBJ2-7 | . | TRBV12-2 | . | CASRFVGGAYEQYF | TGTGCAAGTCGCTTCGTTGGGGGGGCTTACGAGCAGTACTTC
TRBJ1-2 | TRBD1 | TRBV30 | . | CAWEGTGFDGYTF | TGTGCCTGGGAGGGGACAGGGTTTGATGGCTACACCTTC
TRBJ1-2 | . | TRBV7-8 | . | CASSLGPGYYGYTF | TGTGCCAGCAGCTTAGGTCCAGGGTACTATGGCTACACCTTC
TRBJ2-1 | . | TRBV19 | . | CASSIARGVGNNEQFF | TGTGCCAGTAGTATAGCGCGGGGAGTGGGAAACAATGAGCAGTTCTTC
TRBJ2-1 | TRBD1 | TRBV29-1 | few | CSVGQGWWRDRDYNEQFF | TGCAGCGTTGGACAAGGATGGTGGAGGGACAGGGACTACAATGAGCAGTTCTTC
TRBJ1-4 | TRBD1 | TRBV30 | . | CAWSVYRINPRGQQAARLFF | TGTGCCTGGAGTGTATACCGTATAAATCCTAGGGGACAGCAAGCGGCTAGACTGTTTTTT
TRBJ1-1 | TRBD1 | TRBV27 | . | CASSFRGQNTEAFF | TGTGCCAGCAGTTTTAGGGGGCAGAACACTGAAGCTTTCTTT
TRBJ1-2 | TRBD1 | TRBV5-8 | . | CASSLLGQGYGYTF | TGTGCCAGCAGCTTGCTTGGACAGGGTTATGGCTACACCTTC
TRBJ1-4 | TRBD1 | TRBV6-6 | . | CASYSSGTATEKLFF | TGTGCCAGTTATAGCTCCGGGACAGCCACCGAGAAACTGTTTTTT
TRBJ2-1 | . | TRBV30 | . | CAWGRAHFVPYNEQFF | TGTGCCTGGGGCAGGGCCCATTTCGTACCCTACAATGAGCAGTTCTTC
TRBJ1-2 | . | TRBV9 | . | CASSLMGETNYGYTF | TGTGCCAGCAGCCTAATGGGCGAGACTAACTATGGCTACACCTTC
TRBJ1-1 | TRBD1 | TRBV18 | . | CASSQTGGTEAFF | TGTGCCAGCTCCCAGACAGGGGGCACTGAAGCTTTCTTT
TRBJ1-4 | TRBD1 | TRBV4-1 | once | CASSQINARDSQNEKLFF | TGCGCCAGCAGCCAAATTAATGCAAGGGACAGCCAAAATGAAAAACTGTTTTTT
TRBJ1-2 | . | TRBV2 | . | CASSDNLATYGYTF | TGTGCCAGCAGTGATAATTTGGCAACGTATGGCTACACCTTC
TRBJ2-1 | . | TRBV27 | . | CASKEETSSNEQFF | TGTGCCAGCAAGGAGGAGACTAGTTCCAATGAGCAGTTCTTC
TRBJ2-1 | . | TRBV15 | . | CATSRAGSLSNEQFF | TGTGCCACCAGCAGAGCCGGGAGCCTAAGCAATGAGCAGTTCTTC
TRBJ1-2 | . | TRBV27 | . | CASSLWAGENYGYTF | TGTGCCAGCAGTTTATGGGCAGGGGAGAACTATGGCTACACCTTC
TRBJ2-5 | TRBD2 | TRBV13 | . | CASSLLAGGLETQYF | TGTGCCAGCAGCTTGCTAGCGGGGGGGCTTGAGACCCAGTACTTC
TRBJ2-1 | TRBD2 | TRBV5-1 | . | CASSWTSGGSSYNEQFF | TGCGCCAGCAGCTGGACTAGCGGGGGGAGCTCCTACAATGAGCAGTTCTTC
TRBJ2-1 | . | TRBV18 | . | CASSPQDNEQFF | TGTGCCAGCTCACCCCAGGACAATGAGCAGTTCTTC
TRBJ2-5 | TRBD2 | TRBV6-5 | . | CASRLAGAGETQYF | TGTGCCAGCAGATTAGCGGGAGCAGGAGAGACCCAGTACTTC
TRBJ2-2 | . | TRBV7-9 | . | CASSLSVNTGELFF | TGTGCCAGCAGCTTAAGCGTGAACACCGGGGAGCTGTTTTTT